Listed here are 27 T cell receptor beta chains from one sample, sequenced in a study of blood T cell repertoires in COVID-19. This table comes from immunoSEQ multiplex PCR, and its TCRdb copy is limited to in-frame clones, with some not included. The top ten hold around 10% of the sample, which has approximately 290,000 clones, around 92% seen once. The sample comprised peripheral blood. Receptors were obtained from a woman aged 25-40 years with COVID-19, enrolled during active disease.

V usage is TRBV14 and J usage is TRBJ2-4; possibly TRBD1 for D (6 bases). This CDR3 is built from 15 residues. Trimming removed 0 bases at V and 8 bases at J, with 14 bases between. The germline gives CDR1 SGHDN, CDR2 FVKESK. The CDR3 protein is CASSQDRGITDIQYF. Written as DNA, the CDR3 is TGTGCCAGCAGCCAAGATAGGGGGATAACGGACATTCAGTACTTC. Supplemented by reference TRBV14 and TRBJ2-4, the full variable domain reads EAGVTQFPSHSVIEKGQTVTLRCDPISGHDNLYWYRRVMGKEIKFLLHFVKESKQDESGMPNNRFLAERTGGTYSTLKVQPAELEDSGVYFCASSQDRGITDIQYFGAGTRLSVL.

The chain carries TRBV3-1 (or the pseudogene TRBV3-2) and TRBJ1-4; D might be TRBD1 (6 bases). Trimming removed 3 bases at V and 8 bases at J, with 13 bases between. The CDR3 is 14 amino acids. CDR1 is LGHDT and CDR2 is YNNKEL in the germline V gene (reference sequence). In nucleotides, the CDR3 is TGTGCCAGCAGCCATAGGGGGTTGGGGGAAAAACTGTTTTTT. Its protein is CASSHRGLGEKLFF.

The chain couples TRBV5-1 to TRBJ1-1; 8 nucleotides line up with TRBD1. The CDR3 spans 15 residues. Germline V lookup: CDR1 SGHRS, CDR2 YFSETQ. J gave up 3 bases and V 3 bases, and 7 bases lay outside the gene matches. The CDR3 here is CASSYSPTGDTEAFF. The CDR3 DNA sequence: TGCGCCAGCAGCTACTCACCGACAGGGGACACTGAAGCTTTCTTT.

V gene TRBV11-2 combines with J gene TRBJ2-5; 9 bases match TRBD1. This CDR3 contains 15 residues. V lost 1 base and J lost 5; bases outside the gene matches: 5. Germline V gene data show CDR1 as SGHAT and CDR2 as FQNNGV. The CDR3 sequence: CASSLGTGAGETQYF. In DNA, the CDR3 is TGTGCCAGCAGCTTAGGGACAGGGGCCGGGGAGACCCAGTACTTC.

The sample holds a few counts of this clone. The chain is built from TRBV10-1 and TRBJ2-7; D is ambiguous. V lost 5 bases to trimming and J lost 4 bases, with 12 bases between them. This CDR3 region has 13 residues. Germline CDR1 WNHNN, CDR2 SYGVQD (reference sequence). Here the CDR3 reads CASSYGVSYEQYF. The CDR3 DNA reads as TGCGCCAGCAGTTACGGTGTGAGTTACGAGCAGTACTTC.

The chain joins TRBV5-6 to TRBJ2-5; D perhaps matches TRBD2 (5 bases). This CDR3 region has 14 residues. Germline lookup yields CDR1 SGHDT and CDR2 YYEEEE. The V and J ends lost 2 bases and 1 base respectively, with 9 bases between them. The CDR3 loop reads CASSLTSGQETQYF. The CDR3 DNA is TGTGCCAGCAGCTTAACCAGCGGCCAAGAGACCCAGTACTTC.

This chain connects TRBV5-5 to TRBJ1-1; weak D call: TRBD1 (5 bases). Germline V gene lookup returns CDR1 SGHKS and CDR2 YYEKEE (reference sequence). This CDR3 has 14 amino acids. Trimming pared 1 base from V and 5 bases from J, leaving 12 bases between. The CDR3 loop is CASSLHGAGTEAFF. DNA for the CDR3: TGTGCCAGCAGCTTGCATGGGGCCGGGACTGAAGCTTTCTTT. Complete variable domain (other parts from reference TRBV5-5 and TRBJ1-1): DAGVTQSPTHLIKTRGQQVTLRCSPISGHKSVSWYQQVLGQGPQFIFQYYEKEERGRGNFPDRFSARQFPNYSSELNVNALLLGDSALYLCASSLHGAGTEAFFGQGTRLTVV.

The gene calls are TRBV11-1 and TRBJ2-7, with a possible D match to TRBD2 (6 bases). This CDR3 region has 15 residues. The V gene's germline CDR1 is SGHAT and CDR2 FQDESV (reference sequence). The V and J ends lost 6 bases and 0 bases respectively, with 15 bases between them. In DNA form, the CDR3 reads TGTGCCAGCAGTTGGGACTTACCGAGCTCCTACGAGCAGTACTTC. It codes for CASSWDLPSSYEQYF.

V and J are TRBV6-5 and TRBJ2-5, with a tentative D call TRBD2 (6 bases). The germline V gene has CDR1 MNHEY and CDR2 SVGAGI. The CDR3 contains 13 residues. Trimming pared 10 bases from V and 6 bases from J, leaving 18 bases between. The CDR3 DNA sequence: TGTGCCATAGCGGACGTCAATCAACAGACCCAGTACTTC. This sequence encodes CAIADVNQQTQYF.

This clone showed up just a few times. The CDR3 loop is CASRAREGRSLPEAFF. CDR3 DNA sequence: TGTGCCAGCAGGGCTCGGGAGGGGCGCAGTCTCCCTGAAGCTTTCTTT. The rearrangement joins TRBV27 to TRBJ1-1; a possible D gene is TRBD1 (5 bases). The CDR3 is 16 amino acids. Deletions cut 6 bases from V and 6 bases from J, with 23 bases between. In germline, CDR1 is MNHEY, CDR2 SMNVEV (reference sequence).

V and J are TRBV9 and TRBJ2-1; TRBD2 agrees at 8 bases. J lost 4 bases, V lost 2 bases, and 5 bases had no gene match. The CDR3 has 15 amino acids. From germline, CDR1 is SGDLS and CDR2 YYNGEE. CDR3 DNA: TGTGCCAGCAGCGTCCGACTAGCGACATACAATGAGCAGTTCTTC. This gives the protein CASSVRLATYNEQFF.

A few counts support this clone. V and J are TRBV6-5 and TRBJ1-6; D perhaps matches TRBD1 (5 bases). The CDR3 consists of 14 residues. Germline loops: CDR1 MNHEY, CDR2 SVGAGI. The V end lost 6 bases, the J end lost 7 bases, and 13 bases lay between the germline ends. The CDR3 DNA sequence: TGTGCCAGCAGGGGGGGGAGGGACAATTCACCCCTCCACTTT. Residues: CASRGGRDNSPLHF.

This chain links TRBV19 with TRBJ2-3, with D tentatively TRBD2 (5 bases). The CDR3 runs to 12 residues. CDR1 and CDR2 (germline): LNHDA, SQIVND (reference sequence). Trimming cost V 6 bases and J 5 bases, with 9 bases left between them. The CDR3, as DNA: TGTGCCAGTAGCCGGGGAGTAGATACGCAGTATTTT. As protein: CASSRGVDTQYF.

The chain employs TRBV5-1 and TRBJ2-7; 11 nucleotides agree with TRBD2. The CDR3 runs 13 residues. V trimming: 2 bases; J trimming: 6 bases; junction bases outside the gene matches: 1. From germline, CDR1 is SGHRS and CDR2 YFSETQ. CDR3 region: CASSLTSGGEQYF. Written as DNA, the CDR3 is TGCGCCAGCAGCTTAACTAGCGGGGGCGAGCAGTACTTC.

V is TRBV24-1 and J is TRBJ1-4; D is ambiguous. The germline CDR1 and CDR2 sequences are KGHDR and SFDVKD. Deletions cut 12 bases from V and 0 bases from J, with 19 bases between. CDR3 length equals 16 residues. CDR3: CAETGYTQSTNEKLFF. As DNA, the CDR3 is TGTGCCGAGACGGGGTATACCCAATCAACTAATGAAAAACTGTTTTTT.

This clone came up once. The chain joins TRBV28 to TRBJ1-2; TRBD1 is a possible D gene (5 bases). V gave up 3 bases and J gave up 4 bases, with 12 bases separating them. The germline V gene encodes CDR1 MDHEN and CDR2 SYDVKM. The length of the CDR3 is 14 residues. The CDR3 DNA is TGTGCCAGCAGTTTTGGTGGGGGGTCCTATGGCTACACCTTC. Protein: CASSFGGGSYGYTF.

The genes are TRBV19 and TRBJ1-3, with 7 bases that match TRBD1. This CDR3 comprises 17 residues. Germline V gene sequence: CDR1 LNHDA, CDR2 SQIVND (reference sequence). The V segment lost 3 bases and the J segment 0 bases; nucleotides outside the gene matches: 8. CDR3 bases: TGTGCCAGTAGTATCAAACAGGGGAGCGCCTCTGGAAACACCATATATTTT. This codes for CASSIKQGSASGNTIYF. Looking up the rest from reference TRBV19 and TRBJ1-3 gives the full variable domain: DGGITQSPKYLFRKEGQNVTLSCEQNLNHDAMYWYRQDPGQGLRLIYYSQIVNDFQKGDIAEGYSVSREKKESFPLTVTSAQKNPTAFYLCASSIKQGSASGNTIYFGEGSWLTVV.

The CDR3 coding sequence is TGTGCCAGCAGCTCAGACAGGGAAAACGTGAACACTGAAGCTTTCTTT. It yields the protein CASSSDRENVNTEAFF. The gene calls are TRBV7-9 and TRBJ1-1; TRBD1 matches 7 bases. The V gene end was trimmed by 4 bases and the J gene end by 0 bases; junction bases not matched to a gene: 8. CDR1 is SEHNR, CDR2 FQNEAQ, per germline (reference sequence). The CDR3 sequence is 16 residues long.

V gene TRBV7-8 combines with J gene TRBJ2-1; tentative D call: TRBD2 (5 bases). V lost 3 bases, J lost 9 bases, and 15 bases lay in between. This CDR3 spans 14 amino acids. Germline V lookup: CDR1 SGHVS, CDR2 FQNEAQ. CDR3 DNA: TGTGCCAGCAGCTTGGACTCTGACGTAGGTGAGCAGTTCTTC. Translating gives CASSLDSDVGEQFF.

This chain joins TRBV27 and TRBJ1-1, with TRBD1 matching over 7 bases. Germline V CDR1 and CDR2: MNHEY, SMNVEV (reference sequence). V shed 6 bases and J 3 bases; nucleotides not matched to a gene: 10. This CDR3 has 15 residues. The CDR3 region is CASSPRGPTDTEAFF. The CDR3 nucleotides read TGTGCCAGCAGCCCTAGGGGGCCCACTGACACTGAAGCTTTCTTT.

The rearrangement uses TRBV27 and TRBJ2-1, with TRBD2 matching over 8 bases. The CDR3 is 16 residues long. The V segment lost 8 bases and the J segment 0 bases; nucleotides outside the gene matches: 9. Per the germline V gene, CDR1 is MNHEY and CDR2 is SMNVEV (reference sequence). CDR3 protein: CASRSSGTSSYNEQFF. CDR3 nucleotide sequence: TGTGCCAGCCGCTCTTCGGGGACTAGCTCCTACAATGAGCAGTTCTTC.

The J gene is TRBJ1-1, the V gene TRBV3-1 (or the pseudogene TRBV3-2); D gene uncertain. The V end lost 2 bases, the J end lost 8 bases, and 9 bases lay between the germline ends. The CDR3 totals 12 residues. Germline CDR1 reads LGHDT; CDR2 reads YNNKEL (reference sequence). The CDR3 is CASSQTVSEAFF. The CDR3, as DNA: TGTGCCAGCAGCCAAACGGTCTCGGAAGCTTTCTTT.

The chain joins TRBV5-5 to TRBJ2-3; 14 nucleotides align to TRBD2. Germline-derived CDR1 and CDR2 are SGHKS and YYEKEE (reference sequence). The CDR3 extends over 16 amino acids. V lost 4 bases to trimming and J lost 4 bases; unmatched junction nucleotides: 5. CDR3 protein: CASSPGLAGAPDTQYF. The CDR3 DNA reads TGTGCCAGCAGCCCGGGACTAGCGGGGGCCCCAGATACGCAGTATTTT.

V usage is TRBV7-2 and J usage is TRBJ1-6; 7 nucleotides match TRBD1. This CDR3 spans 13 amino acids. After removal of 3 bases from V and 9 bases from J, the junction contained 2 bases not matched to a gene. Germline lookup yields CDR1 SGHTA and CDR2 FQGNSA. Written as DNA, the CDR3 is TGTGCCAGCAGCTTCGCAGGGGGTTCACCCCTCCACTTT. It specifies CASSFAGGSPLHF.

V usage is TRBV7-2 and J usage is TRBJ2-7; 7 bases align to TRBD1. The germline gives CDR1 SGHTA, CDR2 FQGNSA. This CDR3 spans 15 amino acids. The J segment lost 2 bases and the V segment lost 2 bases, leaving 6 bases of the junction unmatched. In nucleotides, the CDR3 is TGTGCCAGCAGCTTAACCGGGACAGAGACCTACGAGCAGTACTTC. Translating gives CASSLTGTETYEQYF.

Here the CDR3 DNA reads TGTGCCAGCGAACGCGACAGGGCTTCTTATGGCTACACCTTC. Encoded protein: CASERDRASYGYTF. This rearrangement joins TRBV6-5 to TRBJ1-2; 7 nucleotides match TRBD1. The CDR3 is made up of 14 amino acids. J lost 5 bases, V lost 8 bases, and 11 bases had no gene match. The germline gives CDR1 MNHEY, CDR2 SVGAGI.

CDR3 region: CAWSQGIDQPQHF. The CDR3, as DNA: TGTGCCTGGAGTCAGGGAATCGACCAGCCCCAGCATTTT. The chain links TRBV30 to TRBJ1-5, with D tentatively TRBD1 (5 bases). CDR3 size: 13 residues. V lost 2 bases, J lost 7 bases, and 12 bases lay in between. Per germline, CDR1 GTSNPN and CDR2 SVGIG (reference sequence).